The present entry profiles one TCR beta chain with its context. This clonotype showed up just a few times. Its antigen has not been determined. No much larger clone exists at a distance of one base, and base qualities are not known. The record originates from a study of blood T cells in healthy people across ages (dated by TCRdb to the mid-2010s). In the study overall: Template switching captured roughly one uniquely barcoded TCR beta cDNA molecule per two T cells in model experiments. The study analyzed two additional independent replicas of 1 million unique cDNA reads from the same blood draw for two donors, one aged 18 to 30 and one aged 80 or older. Four age groups were formed from the donors: young (average roughly 15 years), middle-aged (approximately 41), aged (62) and long-lived (about 80). Age-related changes in TCR beta repertoire diversity were measured in the study by deep sequencing normalized with unique cDNA molecular identifiers.

The CDR3 covers 15 residues, taking in both the cysteine and the phenylalanine. Only the CDR3 region is kept as DNA, spanning 45 bases read in frame from base 1. CDR1 SGHDN and CDR2 FVKESK were looked up in the germline V gene. The library came from 5' RACE. The sequencing machine was an Illumina HiSeq 2500. The second PCR ran for roughly 7 to 12 cycles and used a J-beta primer mix along with a sample-barcoded 5' primer. Each TCR beta cDNA molecule received a unique molecular identifier from a template-switch 5' adaptor carrying 12 random nucleotides. Each sample yielded at least 3 million CDR3-containing paired-end reads. First-strand cDNA synthesis was performed from all RNA using the Mint cDNA synthesis kit, with priming by a TRBC-specific oligonucleotide. Following uracil-DNA glycosylase treatment, all cDNA underwent a first 18-cycle PCR with the universal primers M1SS and BC2_uni_R. Under the source paper's analysis protocol: Each sample was normalized by randomly selecting 1 million high-quality reads, each carrying a distinct molecular identifier. Reads with shared molecular identifiers were discarded instead of being binned into consensus sequences. MiTCR, set to a Q25 quality threshold and the strictest error-elimination algorithm, was used for CDR3 identification, clonotype clustering and error correction. A nonparametric unseen species model with Euler transformation was used to estimate a lower bound on total TCR beta diversity. Starting from the raw public reads, TCRdb applied fastp trimming at Q25, assembled clones with MiXCR and retained in-frame beta chains. Identical CDR3 proteins give one entry, which carries the most common genes and DNA. The V and J calls, along with clone size, are taken from TCRdb and not from the paper's own processing. Here the sample has more than 1,000,000 distinct CDR3 sequences; around 27% occur a single time. Approximately 0.7% of the sample is taken by the ten largest.

Donors were a few dozen systemically healthy Caucasian individuals from Russia aged about 6 to 100 years. Approximately 11 milliliters of peripheral blood were drawn from each donor into EDTA-treated Vacutainer tubes. Ficoll-Paque density-gradient centrifugation was used to isolate PBMCs, with at least 7 million obtained per sample. Total RNA, at least 6 micrograms per sample, was extracted from PBMCs with Trizol reagent. For every donor, an aliquot of PBMCs went through flow cytometry to measure the percentages of naive CD45RAhigh/CD27high T cells. What the work shows at the level of the full study, not this receptor alone: There was a strong correlation between observed TCR beta diversity and the percentage of naive T cells measured by flow cytometry. Donor CMV infection status was unknown, potentially confounding age-related changes in expanded clonotypes. Since profiling was done on bulk unsorted PBMCs, naive and antigen-experienced compartments could not be conclusively compared. Estimates of total diversity from one million sequenced T cells were regarded as lower bounds and underestimates. Compared with the aged group, more naive CD4+ T cells, fewer expanded clones and increased TCR diversity were shown by the long-lived group, suggesting age selection. As age increased, observed TCR beta diversity per million T cells dropped in a roughly linear way, and a significant reduction was already evident by age about 40.

These data were also filed under a second study, of T cells of mothers and their children. The second publication reports: Nine systemically healthy Caucasian individuals served as donors, namely three mothers together with their six children. cDNA synthesis used all of the extracted RNA, with roughly 1.5 ug of RNA in each 15 ul reaction. Sample barcodes and 2-4 random nucleotides were added via the M1S primer in the second PCR. Each mother yielded over 9 million TCR beta CDR3 reads and each child 3 million to 3.5 million reads. In both related and unrelated pairs, thymic selection shapes the output of TCR recombination in a similar way, with inherited differences having only a minor effect. Normalized repertoire overlap was always found to be slightly, but never significantly, higher in related mother-child pairs than in unrelated mother-child pairs. Persistent microchimeric T cell clones were not detected, at a sensitivity of 85 to 100 clones per million clonotypes. In the study, deep NGS was used to compare the TCR beta repertoires of mothers and children, and features distinguishing related mother-child pairs from unrelated individuals were sought. Mothers averaged about 40 +/- 4 years of age and children averaged 11 +/- 4 years. After adapters were ligated using NEBNext reagents, the libraries underwent 100+100 nt paired-end sequencing on an Illumina HiSeq 2000. To avoid cross-contamination, the mother libraries and the child libraries were prepared a month apart and sequenced in separate runs. Between roughly 500,000 and 2,300,000 distinct TCR beta clonotypes were identified per donor. Naive TCR beta clonotypes were estimated from low-frequency clonotypes matched to each donor's FACS-determined naive share, without sorting.

Here the chain combines TRBV14 and TRBJ2-5; D gene: possibly TRBD1, on 6 matching bases. TRBJ2-7 matches the DNA end more closely, so the J call is doubtful. The sequencing input was blood. The TCR originated in a girl aged 2 to 10 in good health. The CDR3 loop reads CASSRLDRNSYEQYF. The bases are TGTGCCAGCAGCCGGTTGGACAGAAACTCCTACGAGCAGTACTTC.